This entry concerns a single T cell receptor (beta chain). Its antigen is undetermined. The data originate from a study of shared clonotypes between healthy human individuals. Findings and limits, study-wide: Few donors restricted represented genetic and exposure-history diversity.

Trimming cost V 4 bases and J 3 bases; bases outside gene matches: 1. Germline values: CDR1 ENHRY, CDR2 SYGVKD. The CDR3 length is 15 residues. The table came from immunoSEQ multiplex PCR; TCRdb's copy has only in-frame clones and leaves some out. The sample gives about 480,000 clones, 75% to 80% of which show up once; approximately 12% is in the top ten. The chain combines TRBV10-3 with TRBJ2-3, with 13 bases aligning to TRBD2. What was sequenced was PBMCs. This clonotype was sampled from a middle-aged woman in good health. Some clones in this sample may be carry-over from other donors' samples. The CDR3 protein is CAISAGLAGTDTQYF. DNA for the CDR3: TGTGCCATCAGTGCGGGACTAGCGGGAACAGATACGCAGTATTTT.